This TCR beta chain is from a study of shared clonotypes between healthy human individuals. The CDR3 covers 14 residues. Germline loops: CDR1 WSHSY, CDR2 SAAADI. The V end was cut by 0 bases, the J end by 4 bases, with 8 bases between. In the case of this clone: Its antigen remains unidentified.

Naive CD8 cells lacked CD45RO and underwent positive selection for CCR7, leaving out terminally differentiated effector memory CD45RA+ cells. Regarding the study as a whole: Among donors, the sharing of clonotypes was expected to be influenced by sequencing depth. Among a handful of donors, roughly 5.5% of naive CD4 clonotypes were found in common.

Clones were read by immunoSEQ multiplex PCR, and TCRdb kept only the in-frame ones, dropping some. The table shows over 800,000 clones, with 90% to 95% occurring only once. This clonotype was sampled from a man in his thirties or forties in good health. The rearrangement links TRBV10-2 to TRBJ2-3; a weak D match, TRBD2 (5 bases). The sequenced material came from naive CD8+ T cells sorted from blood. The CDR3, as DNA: TGCGCCAGCAGTGAGTCGAAGAGGGCAGATACGCAGTATTTT. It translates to CASSESKRADTQYF.